The 18 T cell receptor beta chains below were found in one sample sequenced in a study of CD4+ T cells in melanoma. Assay: immunoSEQ multiplex PCR; the TCRdb copy retains only in-frame clones and omits some. Of 13,000 to 15,000 clones listed, about three quarters were seen once; the top ten hold about a tenth. The source material was cells from a culture (not recorded whether cultured in vitro). Every receptor here comes from a human donor with melanoma.

The chain employs TRBV11-1 and TRBJ1-1; maybe TRBD1 (6 bases). The germline V gene encodes CDR1 SGHAT and CDR2 FQDESV (reference sequence). V was trimmed by 7 bases and J by 1 base, leaving 13 bases between them. The CDR3 is 14 amino acids. The CDR3 is CASNLDRWNTEAFF. The CDR3 DNA reads TGTGCCAGCAACCTGGACAGATGGAACACTGAAGCTTTCTTT.

This clone appeared a few times. The V gene is TRBV12-5, the J gene TRBJ2-2; 14 bases agree with TRBD2. Germline CDR1 reads LGHNT; CDR2 reads FRNRAP. With V trimmed by 0 bases and J by 2 bases, 11 bases remained unmatched. The CDR3 totals 21 residues. In DNA, the CDR3 is TGTGCTAGTGGTTTGGTACTAATAGAGGGACTAGCGGGGGTTAACACCGGGGAGCTGTTTTTT. Its translation: CASGLVLIEGLAGVNTGELFF.

The chain uses TRBV9 and TRBJ1-2; 8 positions agree with TRBD1. The germline V gene has CDR1 SGDLS and CDR2 YYNGEE. V shed 3 bases, J shed 2 bases, and the junction held 3 bases outside the gene matches. There are 14 residues in the CDR3. The CDR3 nucleotides are TGTGCCAGCAGCGCAGGGGGCGGCAACTATGGCTACACCTTC. Residues: CASSAGGGNYGYTF.

The CDR3 coding sequence is TGTGCCAGCAGTGAAGCCCCAGGGGGCCTTCTCTACACTGAAGCTTTCTTT. Encoded protein: CASSEAPGGLLYTEAFF. The J gene is TRBJ1-1, the V gene TRBV2; 8 bases agree with TRBD1. The CDR3 contains 17 residues. After removal of 0 bases from V and 3 bases from J, the junction contained 9 bases not matched to a gene. Germline assignment: CDR1 SNHLY and CDR2 FYNNEI.

The chain links TRBV11-2 to TRBJ2-7; D is unclear. This CDR3 region has 12 residues. Germline CDR1 and CDR2: SGHAT and FQNNGV. Trimming removed 5 bases at V and 4 bases at J, with 9 bases between. CDR3 in amino acids: CASSLQRYEQYF. Written as DNA, the CDR3 is TGTGCCAGCAGCCTACAGCGATACGAGCAGTACTTC.

V gene TRBV18 combines with J gene TRBJ1-5; TRBD1 agrees at 8 bases. This CDR3 spans 14 amino acids. J was trimmed by 7 bases and V by 5 bases; bases with no gene match: 7. Per germline, CDR1 KGHSH and CDR2 LQKENI. The CDR3 sequence: CASSSDRVAQPQHF. The CDR3 nucleotides are TGTGCCAGCTCATCGGACAGGGTAGCGCAGCCCCAGCATTTT.

This sequence joins TRBV30 and TRBJ2-3; D is unresolved. Germline V gene sequence: CDR1 GTSNPN, CDR2 SVGIG (reference sequence). The CDR3 loop spans 13 amino acids. Trimming removed 3 bases at V and 6 bases at J, with 13 bases between. CDR3: CAWRGVSLDTQYF. The CDR3, as DNA: TGTGCCTGGAGAGGAGTCTCCCTCGATACGCAGTATTTT.

This chain links TRBV4-1 with TRBJ1-1; unclear D gene. CDR3 length: 14 residues. Germline CDR1 MGHRA, CDR2 YSYEKL. Trimming removed 3 bases from V and 0 bases from J, with 8 bases in between. The CDR3 DNA reads as TGCGCCAGCAGCCATTATCCCCTGAACACTGAAGCTTTCTTT. Protein product: CASSHYPLNTEAFF.

V and J are TRBV2 and TRBJ2-7; D is perhaps TRBD2 (5 bases). The CDR3 runs to 15 residues. Trimming pared 6 bases from V and 6 bases from J, leaving 21 bases between. CDR1 and CDR2 (germline): SNHLY, FYNNEI. The CDR3 region has the DNA TGTGCCAGCAGCGATACAACAGCGGCCGCGGCCGAGCAGTACTTC. Translation gives CASSDTTAAAAEQYF.

The chain combines TRBV2 with TRBJ1-3; D gene uncertain. The V gene lost 6 bases and the J gene lost 0 bases, with 6 bases spanning the gap. The germline gives CDR1 SNHLY, CDR2 FYNNEI. The CDR3 consists of 13 residues. The CDR3 DNA sequence: TGTGCCAGCAGACTTGACTCTGGAAACACCATATATTTT. Amino acid sequence: CASRLDSGNTIYF.

There are a few counts of this clone. The chain uses TRBV2 and TRBJ1-5; weak D call: TRBD1 (6 bases). V lost 6 bases to trimming and J lost 5 bases, with 11 bases between them. Germline CDR1 and CDR2: SNHLY and FYNNEI. This CDR3 spans 13 amino acids. CDR3 loop: CASRQGLDQPQHF. The CDR3 nucleotides read TGTGCCAGCAGACAGGGTTTGGATCAGCCCCAGCATTTT.

The rearrangement joins TRBV11-2 to TRBJ2-7; 7 bases line up with TRBD2. This CDR3 has 15 amino acids. Germline CDR1 SGHAT, CDR2 FQNNGV. Trimming took 1 base from V and 4 from J; bases not matched to a gene: 7. The CDR3 loop reads CASSLGTQRGYEQYF. The CDR3 DNA reads TGTGCCAGCAGCTTAGGTACCCAGCGGGGTTACGAGCAGTACTTC.

The chain is built from TRBV19 and TRBJ1-1; D is undetermined. V lost 3 bases and J 1 base, leaving 6 bases between the germline ends. The CDR3 runs to 13 residues. Germline CDR1 is LNHDA and CDR2 is SQIVND (reference sequence). CDR3 bases: TGTGCCAGTAGTATCGGGAGGAACACTGAAGCTTTCTTT. It specifies CASSIGRNTEAFF.

The DNA of the CDR3 is TGTGCCAGCCCGGGACAGTCTAACTATGGCTACACCTTC. As protein: CASPGQSNYGYTF. This chain links TRBV6-1 with TRBJ1-2; the match to TRBD1 covers 7 bases. Per germline, CDR1 MNHNS and CDR2 SASEGT. This CDR3 has 13 amino acids. The V and J ends lost 8 bases and 0 bases, in that order; junction bases with no gene match: 3.

The chain couples TRBV7-9 to TRBJ2-1; D remains unclear. This CDR3 contains 14 residues. The V end was cut by 11 bases, the J end by 0 bases, with 14 bases between. The germline V gene encodes CDR1 SEHNR and CDR2 FQNEAQ (reference sequence). The CDR3 here is CAVRAYPSYNEQFF. CDR3 bases: TGTGCCGTAAGAGCTTACCCCTCCTACAATGAGCAGTTCTTC.

The V gene is TRBV5-4, the J gene TRBJ2-1; 7 nucleotides align to TRBD2. Per the germline V gene, CDR1 is SGHNT and CDR2 is YYREEE (reference sequence). This CDR3 comprises 16 residues. V gave up 0 bases and J gave up 3 bases; unmatched junction bases: 6. In nucleotides, the CDR3 is TGTGCCAGCAGCTTGGTTGGGGGACTAAACTACAATGAGCAGTTCTTC. It translates to CASSLVGGLNYNEQFF.

CDR3 bases: TGTGCCAGCACCCGGGACAGGGTAAACACTGAAGCTTTCTTT. It specifies CASTRDRVNTEAFF. The rearrangement joins TRBV2 to TRBJ1-1; 9 bases line up with TRBD1. After removal of 7 bases from V and 2 bases from J, the junction contained 5 bases not matched to a gene. The CDR3 is 14 residues long. Germline CDR1 SNHLY, CDR2 FYNNEI.

The chain uses TRBV11-2 and TRBJ2-1; D remains unclear. CDR3 size: 13 residues. V was cut by 6 bases and J by 0 bases, with 6 bases left in between. CDR1 and CDR2 from the germline V gene are SGHAT and FQNNGV. The CDR3 nucleotides read TGTGCCAGCAGTAAACACTCCTACAATGAGCAGTTCTTC. Its translation: CASSKHSYNEQFF.